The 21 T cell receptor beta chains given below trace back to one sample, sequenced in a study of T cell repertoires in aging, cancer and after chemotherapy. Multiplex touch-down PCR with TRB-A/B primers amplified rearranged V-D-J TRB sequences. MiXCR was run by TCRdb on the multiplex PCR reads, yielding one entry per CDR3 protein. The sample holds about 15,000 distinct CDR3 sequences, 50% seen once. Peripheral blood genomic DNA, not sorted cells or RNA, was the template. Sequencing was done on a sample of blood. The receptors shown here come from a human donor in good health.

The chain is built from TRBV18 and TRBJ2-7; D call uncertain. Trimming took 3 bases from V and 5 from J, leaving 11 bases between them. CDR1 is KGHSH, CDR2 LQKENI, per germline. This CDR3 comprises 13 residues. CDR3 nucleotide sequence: TGTGCCAGCTCACCTTTACTAAGGGACGAGCAGTACTTC. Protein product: CASSPLLRDEQYF.

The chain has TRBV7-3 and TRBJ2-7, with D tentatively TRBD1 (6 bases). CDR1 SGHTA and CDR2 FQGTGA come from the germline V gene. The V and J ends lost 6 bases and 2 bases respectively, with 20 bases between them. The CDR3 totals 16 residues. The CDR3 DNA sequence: TGTGCCAGCAGTTTACCGGTCCTGACAGGTCCCTACGAGCAGTACTTC. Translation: CASSLPVLTGPYEQYF.

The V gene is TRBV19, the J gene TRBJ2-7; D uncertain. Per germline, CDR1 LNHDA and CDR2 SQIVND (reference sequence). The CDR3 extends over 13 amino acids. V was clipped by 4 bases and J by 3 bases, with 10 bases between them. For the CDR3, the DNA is TGTGCCAGTAGTAACGTCCAGAACTACGAGCAGTACTTC. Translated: CASSNVQNYEQYF. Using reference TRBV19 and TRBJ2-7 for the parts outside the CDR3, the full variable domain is DGGITQSPKYLFRKEGQNVTLSCEQNLNHDAMYWYRQDPGQGLRLIYYSQIVNDFQKGDIAEGYSVSREKKESFPLTVTSAQKNPTAFYLCASSNVQNYEQYFGPGTRLTVT.

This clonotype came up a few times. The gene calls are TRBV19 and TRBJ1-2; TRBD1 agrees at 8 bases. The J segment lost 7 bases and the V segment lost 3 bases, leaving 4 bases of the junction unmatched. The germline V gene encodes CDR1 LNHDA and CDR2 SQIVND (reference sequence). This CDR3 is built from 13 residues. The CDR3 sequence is CASSMGQGAGYTF. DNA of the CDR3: TGTGCCAGTAGTATGGGTCAGGGGGCTGGCTACACCTTC.

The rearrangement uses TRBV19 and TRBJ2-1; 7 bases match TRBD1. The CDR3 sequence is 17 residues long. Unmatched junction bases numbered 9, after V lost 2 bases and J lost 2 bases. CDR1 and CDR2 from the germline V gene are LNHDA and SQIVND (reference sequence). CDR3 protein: CASSILRTGLTYNEQFF. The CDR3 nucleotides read TGTGCCAGTAGTATACTACGGACAGGACTCACCTACAATGAGCAGTTCTTC.

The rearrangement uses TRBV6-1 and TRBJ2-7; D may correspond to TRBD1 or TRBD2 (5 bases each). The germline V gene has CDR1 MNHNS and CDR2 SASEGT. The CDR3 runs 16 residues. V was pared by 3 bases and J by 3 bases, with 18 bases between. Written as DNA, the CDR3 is TGTGCCAGCAGTGATCCGGGGTTGGGGCTTCTCTACGAGCAGTACTTC. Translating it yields CASSDPGLGLLYEQYF.

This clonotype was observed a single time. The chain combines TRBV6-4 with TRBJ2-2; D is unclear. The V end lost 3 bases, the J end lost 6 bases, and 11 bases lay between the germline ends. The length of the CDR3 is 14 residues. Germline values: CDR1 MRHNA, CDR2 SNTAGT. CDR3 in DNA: TGTGCCAGCAGTGATGTAGGTCCGTCCGGGGAGCTGTTTTTT. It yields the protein CASSDVGPSGELFF.

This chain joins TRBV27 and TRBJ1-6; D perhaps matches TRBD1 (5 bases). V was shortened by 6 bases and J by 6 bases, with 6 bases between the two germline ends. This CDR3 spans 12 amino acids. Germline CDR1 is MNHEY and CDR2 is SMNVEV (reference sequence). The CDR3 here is CASSGGNSPLHF. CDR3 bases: TGTGCCAGCAGCGGGGGTAATTCACCCCTCCACTTT.

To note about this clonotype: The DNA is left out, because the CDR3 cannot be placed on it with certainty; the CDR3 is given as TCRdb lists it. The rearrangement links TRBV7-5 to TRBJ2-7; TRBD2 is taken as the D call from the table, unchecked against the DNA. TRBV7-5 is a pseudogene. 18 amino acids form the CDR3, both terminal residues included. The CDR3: CISVPPQMGTTSDYEQYF.

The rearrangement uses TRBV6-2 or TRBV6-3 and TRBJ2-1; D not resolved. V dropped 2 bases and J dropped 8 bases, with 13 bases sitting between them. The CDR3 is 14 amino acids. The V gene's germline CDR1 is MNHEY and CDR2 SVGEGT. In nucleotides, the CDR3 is TGTGCCAGCAGTTACCGTTCCGAGGCCGATGAGCAGTTCTTC. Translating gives CASSYRSEADEQFF.

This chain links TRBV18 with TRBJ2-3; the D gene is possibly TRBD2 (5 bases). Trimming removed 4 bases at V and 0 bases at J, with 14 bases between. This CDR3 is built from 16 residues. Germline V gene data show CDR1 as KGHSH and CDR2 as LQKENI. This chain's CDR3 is CASSQFGGSSTDTQYF. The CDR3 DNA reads TGTGCCAGCTCACAGTTTGGCGGGTCGAGCACAGATACGCAGTATTTT.

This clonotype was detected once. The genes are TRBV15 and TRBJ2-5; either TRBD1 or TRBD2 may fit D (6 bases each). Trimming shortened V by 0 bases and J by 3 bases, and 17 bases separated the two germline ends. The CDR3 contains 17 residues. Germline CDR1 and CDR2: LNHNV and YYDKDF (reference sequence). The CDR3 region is CATSRDGGPLNEETQYF. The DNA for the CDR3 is TGTGCCACCAGCAGAGATGGGGGGCCCCTCAACGAAGAGACCCAGTACTTC.

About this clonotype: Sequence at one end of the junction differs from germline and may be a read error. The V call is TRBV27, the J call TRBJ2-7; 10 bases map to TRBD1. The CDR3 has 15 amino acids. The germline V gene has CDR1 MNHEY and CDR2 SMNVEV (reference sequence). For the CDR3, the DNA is TGTACCAGCAGTCTTGGGACAGGGGACGTCTACGAGCAGTACTTC. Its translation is CTSSLGTGDVYEQYF.

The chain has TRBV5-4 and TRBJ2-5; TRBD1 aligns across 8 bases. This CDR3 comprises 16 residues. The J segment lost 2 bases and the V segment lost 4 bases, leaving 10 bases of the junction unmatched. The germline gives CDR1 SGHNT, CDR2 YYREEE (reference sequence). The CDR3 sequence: CASSPNGQGNQETQYF. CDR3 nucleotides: TGTGCCAGCAGCCCCAACGGACAGGGCAATCAAGAGACCCAGTACTTC.

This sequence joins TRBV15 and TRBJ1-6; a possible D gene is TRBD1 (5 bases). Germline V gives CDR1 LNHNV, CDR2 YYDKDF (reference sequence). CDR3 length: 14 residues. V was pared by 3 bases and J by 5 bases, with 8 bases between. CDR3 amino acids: CATSRGPNNSPLHF. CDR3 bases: TGTGCCACCAGCAGGGGACCCAATAATTCACCCCTCCACTTT.

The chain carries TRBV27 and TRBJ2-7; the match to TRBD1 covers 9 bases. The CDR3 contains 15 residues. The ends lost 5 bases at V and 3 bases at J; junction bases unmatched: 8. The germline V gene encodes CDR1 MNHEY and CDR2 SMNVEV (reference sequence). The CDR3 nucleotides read TGTGCCAGCAGTGAGACCGGGACAGGGAGCTACGAGCAGTACTTC. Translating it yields CASSETGTGSYEQYF.

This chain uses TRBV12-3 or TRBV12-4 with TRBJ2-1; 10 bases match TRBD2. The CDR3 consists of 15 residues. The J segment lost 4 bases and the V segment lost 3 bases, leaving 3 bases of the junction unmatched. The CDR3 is CASSFGTSEYNEQFF. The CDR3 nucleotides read TGTGCCAGCAGTTTCGGGACTAGCGAGTACAATGAGCAGTTCTTC.

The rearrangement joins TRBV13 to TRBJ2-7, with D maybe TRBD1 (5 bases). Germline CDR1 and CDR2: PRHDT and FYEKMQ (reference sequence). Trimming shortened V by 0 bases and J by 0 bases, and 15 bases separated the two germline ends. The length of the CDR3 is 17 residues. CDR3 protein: CASSLGERGFFSYEQYF. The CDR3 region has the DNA TGTGCCAGCAGCTTAGGCGAAAGGGGTTTCTTCTCCTACGAGCAGTACTTC.

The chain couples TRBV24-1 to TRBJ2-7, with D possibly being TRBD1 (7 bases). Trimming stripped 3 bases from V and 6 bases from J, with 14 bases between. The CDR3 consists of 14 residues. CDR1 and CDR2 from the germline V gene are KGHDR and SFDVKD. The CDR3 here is CATSDPGGSSEQYF. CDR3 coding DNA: TGTGCCACCAGTGATCCAGGGGGGTCAAGCGAGCAGTACTTC.

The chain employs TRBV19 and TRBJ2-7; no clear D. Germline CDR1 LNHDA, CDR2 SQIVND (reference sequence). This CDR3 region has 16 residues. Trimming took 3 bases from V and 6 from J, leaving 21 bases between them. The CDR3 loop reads CASSIGSRLPFVEQYF. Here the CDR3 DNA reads TGTGCCAGTAGTATTGGTTCACGCCTACCTTTTGTCGAGCAGTACTTC.

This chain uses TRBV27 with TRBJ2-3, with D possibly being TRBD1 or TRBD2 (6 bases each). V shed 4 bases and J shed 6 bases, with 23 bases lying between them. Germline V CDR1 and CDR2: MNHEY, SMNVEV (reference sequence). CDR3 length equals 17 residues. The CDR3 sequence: CASSYSGARVAGDTQYF. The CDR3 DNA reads TGTGCCAGCAGTTACTCGGGGGCGCGGGTTGCGGGGGATACGCAGTATTTT.